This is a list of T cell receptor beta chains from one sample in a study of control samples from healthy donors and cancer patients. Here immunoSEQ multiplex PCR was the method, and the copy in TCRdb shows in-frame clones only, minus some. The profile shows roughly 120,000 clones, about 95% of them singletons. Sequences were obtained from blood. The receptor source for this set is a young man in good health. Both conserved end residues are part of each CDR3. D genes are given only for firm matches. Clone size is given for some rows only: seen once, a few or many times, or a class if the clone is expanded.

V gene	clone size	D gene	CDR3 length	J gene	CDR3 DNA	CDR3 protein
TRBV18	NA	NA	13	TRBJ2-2	TGTGCCAGCTCCCTCGACAGGCCTGGGGAGCTGTTTTTT	CASSLDRPGELFF
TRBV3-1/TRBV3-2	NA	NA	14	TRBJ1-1	TGTGCCAGCAGTCACCTCTGGGGGAACACTGAAGCTTTCTTT	CASSHLWGNTEAFF
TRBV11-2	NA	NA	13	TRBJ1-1	TGTGCCAGCAGCGTAGGGGTGAACACTGAAGCTTTCTTT	CASSVGVNTEAFF
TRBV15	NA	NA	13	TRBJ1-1	TGTGCCACCAGCAGAGATAGGGGGGTCGAAGCTTTCTTT	CATSRDRGVEAFF
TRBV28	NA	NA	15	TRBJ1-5	TGTGCCAGCAGCTCTATAGCGTTGAGAAATCAGCCCCAGCATTTT	CASSSIALRNQPQHF
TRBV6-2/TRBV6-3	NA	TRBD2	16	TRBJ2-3	TGTGCCAGCAGTCCCCCGATAGCGGGGGGGTCAGATACGCAGTATTTT	CASSPPIAGGSDTQYF
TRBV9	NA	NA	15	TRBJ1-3	TGTGCCAGCAGCTCAGACATAGACTCTGGAAACACCATATATTTT	CASSSDIDSGNTIYF
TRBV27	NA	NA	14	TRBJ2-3	TGTGCCAGCACCTGGGGGGGCCGGGCAGATACGCAGTATTTT	CASTWGGRADTQYF
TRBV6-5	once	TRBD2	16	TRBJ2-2	TGTGCCAGCAGTTACTCGAGCGGGGTTGCCACCGGGGAGCTGTTTTTT	CASSYSSGVATGELFF
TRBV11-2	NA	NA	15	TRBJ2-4	TGTGCCAGCAGCCCCCAAGGGATCGCCAAAAACATTCAGTACTTC	CASSPQGIAKNIQYF
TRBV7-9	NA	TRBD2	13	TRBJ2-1	TGTGCCAGCAGCTCCGCTAGCGGGGGGGTACAGTTCTTC	CASSSASGGVQFF
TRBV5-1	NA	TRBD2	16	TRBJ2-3	TGCGCCAGCAGCTTGGGGACTAGCGGGGGGACAGATACGCAGTATTTT	CASSLGTSGGTDTQYF
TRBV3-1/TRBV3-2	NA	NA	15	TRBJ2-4	TGTGCCAGCGGCGAAGGGAGCCTTGGCAAAAACATTCAGTACTTC	CASGEGSLGKNIQYF
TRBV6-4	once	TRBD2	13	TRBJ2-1	TGTGCCAGCAGTGCAGAGCGGGGCCATGAGCAGTTCTTC	CASSAERGHEQFF
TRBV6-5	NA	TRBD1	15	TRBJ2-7	TGTGCCAGCAGTTACCAAGGACAGGGAGCCTACGAGCAGTACTTC	CASSYQGQGAYEQYF
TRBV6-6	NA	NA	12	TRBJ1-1	TGTGCCAGCAGTTATACCGAGATGAGGGCTTTCTTT	CASSYTEMRAFF
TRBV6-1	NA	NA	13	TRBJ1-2	TGTGCCAGCAGTGAGTCAGGGAACTATGGCTACACCTTC	CASSESGNYGYTF
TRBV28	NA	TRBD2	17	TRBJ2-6	TGTGCCAGCAGTTTGAAGCGGGGCGCCTCTGGGGCCAACGTCCTGACTTTC	CASSLKRGASGANVLTF
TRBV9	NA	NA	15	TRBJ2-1	TGTGCCAGCAGTCAGGGGCTTGGGGCCTACAATGAGCAGTTCTTC	CASSQGLGAYNEQFF